The 29 T cell receptor beta chains below were found in one sample sequenced in a study of T-cell memory formation after mild COVID-19. MiXCR, applied by TCRdb to the 5' RACE reads, yields one record per CDR3 protein. The sample records 150,000 or so distinct CDR3 sequences, around 27% being singletons. The sequenced sample consisted of PBMCs or a T cell subset sorted from them (not recorded which). The receptors here all came from an adult woman who had mild COVID-19 (a few samples of this study predate the infection). Cell type and time point are not known.

This clonotype appeared many times. The chain links TRBV24-1 to TRBJ2-2; D is ambiguous. Germline V gene lookup returns CDR1 KGHDR and CDR2 SFDVKD. CDR3 length: 14 residues. Trimming removed 4 bases from V and 6 bases from J, with 11 bases in between. In DNA, the CDR3 is TGTGCCACCAGTGAAGCTGAACCTCCCGGGGAGCTGTTTTTT. Its protein product is CATSEAEPPGELFF.

This clonotype was found a few times. V usage is TRBV24-1 and J usage is TRBJ1-1; unclear D gene. This CDR3 has 12 amino acids. Germline loops: CDR1 KGHDR, CDR2 SFDVKD. Trimming left V 1 base short and J 10 bases short, with 9 bases between. The CDR3 is CATSDLTGRAFF. As DNA, the CDR3 is TGTGCCACCAGTGATTTAACCGGGCGAGCTTTCTTT.

This rearrangement joins TRBV24-1 to TRBJ2-3, with TRBD1 matching over 7 bases. After removal of 4 bases from V and 3 bases from J, the junction contained 9 bases not matched to a gene. Germline CDR1 reads KGHDR; CDR2 reads SFDVKD. This CDR3 is built from 16 residues. The CDR3 DNA is TGTGCCACCAGTGACCAACAGGGGAGTTGGACAGATACGCAGTATTTT. Translation gives CATSDQQGSWTDTQYF.

DNA of the CDR3: TGTGCCAGCAGTCCATCGACTAGCGGGTCATACAATGAGCAGTTCTTC. It specifies CASSPSTSGSYNEQFF. The chain links TRBV12-3 or TRBV12-4 to TRBJ2-1; 10 bases match TRBD2. V was clipped by 5 bases and J by 4 bases; unmatched bases: 8. CDR3 size: 16 residues.

The CDR3 nucleotides read TGTGCCAGTAAACTAGCGGGAAGGTCGGACACCGGGGAGCTGTTTTTT. This translates into CASKLAGRSDTGELFF. The rearrangement links TRBV19 to TRBJ2-2, with 10 bases fitting TRBD2. The CDR3 is 16 amino acids. The germline gives CDR1 LNHDA, CDR2 SQIVND (reference sequence). The junction had 8 bases not matched to a gene; V was cut back by 7 bases and J by 3 bases. The full variable domain, rest sourced from reference TRBV19 and TRBJ2-2, is DGGITQSPKYLFRKEGQNVTLSCEQNLNHDAMYWYRQDPGQGLRLIYYSQIVNDFQKGDIAEGYSVSREKKESFPLTVTSAQKNPTAFYLCASKLAGRSDTGELFFGEGSRLTVL.

This clonotype has a handful of counts. V usage is TRBV12-3 or TRBV12-4 and J usage is TRBJ2-2; no firm D call. Trimming removed 1 base at V and 0 bases at J, with 6 bases between. This CDR3 region has 15 residues. The CDR3 region is CASSLDLSNTGELFF. The CDR3 DNA reads TGTGCCAGCAGTTTAGACTTGTCGAACACCGGGGAGCTGTTTTTT.

The V call is TRBV9, the J call TRBJ1-6; D is uncertain. The CDR3 has 14 residues. Germline V gene sequence: CDR1 SGDLS, CDR2 YYNGEE. The V and J ends lost 3 bases and 10 bases respectively, with 14 bases between them. As DNA, the CDR3 is TGTGCCAGCAGCGGCCCCCCACCTGGGTCACCCCTCCACTTT. Encoded protein: CASSGPPPGSPLHF.

This rearrangement joins TRBV7-8 to TRBJ1-1; D is perhaps TRBD1 (5 bases). Germline assignment: CDR1 SGHVS and CDR2 FQNEAQ. The CDR3 is made up of 15 amino acids. V shed 1 base and J shed 4 bases, with 13 bases lying between them. Here the CDR3 reads CASSLVLGEATEAFF. CDR3 nucleotides: TGTGCCAGCAGCTTAGTTCTAGGGGAGGCCACTGAAGCTTTCTTT.

This clonotype has a handful of counts. The rearrangement links TRBV6-5 to TRBJ2-1, with 13 positions matching TRBD2. The CDR3 consists of 22 residues. V was clipped by 2 bases and J by 4 bases; unmatched bases: 20. Germline V gene sequence: CDR1 MNHEY, CDR2 SVGAGI. The CDR3 protein is CASSYVSAGQGTSGRVYNEQFF. CDR3 nucleotide sequence: TGTGCCAGCAGTTACGTGTCCGCCGGACAGGGAACTAGCGGGAGGGTGTACAATGAGCAGTTCTTC.

CDR3 protein: CAWRGSSYNEQFF. The DNA for the CDR3 is TGTGCCTGGAGGGGGAGCTCCTACAATGAGCAGTTCTTC. The rearrangement uses TRBV30 and TRBJ2-1; weak D call: TRBD2 (5 bases). Trimming pared 3 bases from V and 0 bases from J, leaving 6 bases between. The CDR3 spans 13 residues. Looked up from germline, CDR1 is GTSNPN and CDR2 is SVGIG (reference sequence).

The chain carries TRBV12-3 or TRBV12-4 and TRBJ2-3; tentatively, D is TRBD1 or TRBD2 (5 bases each). V was cut by 3 bases and J by 7 bases, with 11 bases left in between. The CDR3 totals 13 residues. CDR3 protein: CASSFSGTHTQYF. DNA of the CDR3: TGTGCCAGCAGTTTTTCAGGGACCCATACGCAGTATTTT.

This clonotype was observed a handful of times. The chain uses TRBV7-2 and TRBJ2-3, with D possibly being TRBD1 or TRBD2 (5 bases each). The V gene lost 2 bases and the J gene lost 4 bases, with 13 bases spanning the gap. The germline V gene encodes CDR1 SGHTA and CDR2 FQGNSA. The CDR3 contains 15 residues. CDR3 sequence: CASSLLGRDADTQYF. CDR3 bases: TGTGCCAGCAGCTTATTGGGCAGGGACGCAGATACGCAGTATTTT. Together with reference TRBV7-2 and TRBJ2-3, the CDR3 gives the full variable domain: GAGVSQSPSNKVTEKGKDVELRCDPISGHTALYWYRQSLGQGLEFLIYFQGNSAPDKSGLPSDRFSAERTGGSVSTLTIQRTQQEDSAVYLCASSLLGRDADTQYFGPGTRLTVL.

The table lists this clonotype with a count of one. The gene calls are TRBV7-8 and TRBJ2-3; no reliable D call. V was shortened by 8 bases and J by 5 bases, with 17 bases between the two germline ends. The CDR3 has 14 residues. Germline CDR1 and CDR2: SGHVS and FQNEAQ. In nucleotides, the CDR3 is TGTGCCAGCGCAGCTGTAGCCGAGGTAGATACGCAGTATTTT. It translates to CASAAVAEVDTQYF.

This clonotype was detected only a few times. V is TRBV2 and J is TRBJ2-7; 9 positions agree with TRBD1. CDR1 SNHLY and CDR2 FYNNEI come from the germline V gene. The length of the CDR3 is 13 residues. Trimming at V came to 8 bases and at J to 2 bases, leaving 4 bases not matched to a gene. The CDR3 region has the DNA TGTGCCAGCGGATGGACAGGGGCCTACGAGCAGTACTTC. Translating gives CASGWTGAYEQYF. The complete variable domain, with remaining parts taken from reference TRBV2 and TRBJ2-7, reads EPEVTQTPSHQVTQMGQEVILRCVPISNHLYFYWYRQILGQKVEFLVSFYNNEISEKSEIFDDQFSVERPDGSNFTLKIRSTKLEDSAMYFCASGWTGAYEQYFGPGTRLTVT.

This rearrangement joins TRBV7-9 to TRBJ1-2, with D perhaps TRBD1 (6 bases). Deletions cut 5 bases from V and 8 bases from J, with 9 bases between. The germline CDR1 and CDR2 sequences are SEHNR and FQNEAQ (reference sequence). This CDR3 region has 11 residues. Written as DNA, the CDR3 is TGTGCCAGCAGCCACAGGGAAGGCTACACCTTC. Amino acid sequence: CASSHREGYTF.

This clonotype was detected only a few times. The rearrangement links TRBV3-2 to TRBJ2-7; no DNA check was done on the table's D call, TRBD1. TRBV3-2 is a recognized pseudogene. The CDR3 runs to 14 residues. The CDR3 region has the DNA TGTGCCAGCAGCAAGGACAGGGGGCCCTACGAGCAGTACTTC. Residues: CASSKDRGPYEQYF.

The V call is TRBV7-9, the J call TRBJ1-2; D gene uncertain. CDR1 is SEHNR and CDR2 is FQNEAQ in the germline V gene (reference sequence). The germline V and J ends were trimmed by 5 bases and 8 bases, with 18 bases remaining between them. The CDR3 has 14 amino acids. The CDR3 loop reads CASSHAVLGYGYTF. Written as DNA, the CDR3 is TGTGCCAGCAGCCATGCGGTGTTAGGTTACGGCTACACCTTC.

Only a few counts were recorded for this clonotype. The chain employs TRBV6-1 and TRBJ2-7; a possible D gene is TRBD2 (6 bases). CDR1 is MNHNS and CDR2 is SASEGT in the germline V gene. V dropped 5 bases and J dropped 3 bases, with 17 bases sitting between them. The CDR3 runs 15 residues. This CDR3 is CASSPRGVLNYEQYF. The CDR3 DNA follows: TGTGCCAGCAGTCCGCGCGGGGTTCTTAACTACGAGCAGTACTTC.

The V and J genes are TRBV4-3 and TRBJ2-7, with 10 bases lining up with TRBD1. Per germline, CDR1 LGHNA and CDR2 YSLEER. V was pared by 0 bases and J by 3 bases, with 5 bases of the junction left unmatched. The CDR3 is 16 amino acids. In DNA, the CDR3 is TGCGCCAGCAGCCAAGATGGCGACAGGGGGCTCTACGAGCAGTACTTC. Its protein is CASSQDGDRGLYEQYF.

V and J are TRBV4-1 and TRBJ2-5; 8 bases align to TRBD1. The CDR3 extends over 16 amino acids. Germline CDR1 and CDR2: MGHRA and YSYEKL. With V trimmed by 0 bases and J by 0 bases, 3 bases remained unmatched. The CDR3, as DNA: TGCGCCAGCAGCCAAGATACAGGGGGGTACCAAGAGACCCAGTACTTC. Amino acids: CASSQDTGGYQETQYF.

The sample holds a few counts of this clonotype. V gene TRBV15 combines with J gene TRBJ2-1; D not certain. This CDR3 is 15 amino acids long. The V gene lost 1 base and the J gene lost 5 bases, with 12 bases spanning the gap. Germline CDR1 and CDR2: LNHNV and YYDKDF (reference sequence). The CDR3: CATSRGPPNNNEQFF. The DNA for the CDR3 is TGTGCCACCAGCAGAGGACCCCCCAACAACAATGAGCAGTTCTTC.

This sequence joins TRBV30 and TRBJ1-1, with a weak D call TRBD1 (5 bases). The CDR3 extends over 13 amino acids. V lost 0 bases and J lost 6, with 11 bases in between. Germline loops: CDR1 GTSNPN, CDR2 SVGIG (reference sequence). CDR3: CAWSVGASAEAFF. The CDR3 DNA follows: TGTGCCTGGAGTGTAGGGGCCTCGGCTGAAGCTTTCTTT.

This clonotype was seen repeatedly, ten times or more. The rearrangement uses TRBV6-1 and TRBJ2-1; perhaps TRBD1 as D (6 bases). The CDR3 runs to 15 residues. Germline CDR1 MNHNS, CDR2 SASEGT. Trimming stripped 6 bases from V and 2 bases from J, with 14 bases between. The CDR3 loop is CASSRDTSAYNEQFF. In nucleotides, the CDR3 is TGTGCCAGCAGCCGGGACACCTCGGCCTACAATGAGCAGTTCTTC.

This chain links TRBV20-1 with TRBJ1-2, with TRBD1 as a possible D gene (5 bases). The CDR3 extends over 18 amino acids. Germline-derived CDR1 and CDR2 are DFQATT and SNEGSKA (reference sequence). The V and J ends lost 2 bases and 2 bases respectively, with 24 bases between them. For the CDR3, the DNA is TGCAGTGCTAGACATTTCCCCAGGGATACCCAGCGGAACTATGGCTACACCTTC. It translates to CSARHFPRDTQRNYGYTF.

The gene calls are TRBV6-5 and TRBJ1-1; maybe TRBD1 (6 bases). The germline gives CDR1 MNHEY, CDR2 SVGAGI. Trimming shortened V by 2 bases and J by 1 base, and 8 bases separated the two germline ends. The CDR3 covers 14 residues. Here the CDR3 DNA reads TGTGCCAGCAGTTACACAGGGCCGAACACTGAAGCTTTCTTT. As protein: CASSYTGPNTEAFF.

The rearrangement links TRBV19 to TRBJ2-7; D may match TRBD1 or TRBD2 (5 bases each). V lost 6 bases to trimming and J lost 2 bases, with 17 bases between them. CDR3 size: 15 residues. CDR1 LNHDA and CDR2 SQIVND come from the germline V gene (reference sequence). CDR3 coding DNA: TGTGCCAGTAGCTACCTGTGGGACGAAGCCTACGAGCAGTACTTC. This translates into CASSYLWDEAYEQYF.

In its sample, this clonotype was seen a few times. The chain uses TRBV20-1 and TRBJ2-1; D unclear. There are 11 residues in the CDR3. From germline, CDR1 is DFQATT and CDR2 SNEGSKA (reference sequence). Trimming shortened V by 1 base and J by 9 bases, and 7 bases separated the two germline ends. CDR3 region: CSARVRGEQFF. DNA for the CDR3: TGCAGTGCTAGAGTCCGCGGTGAGCAGTTCTTC.

There are a few counts of this clonotype. The chain couples TRBV11-2 to TRBJ1-4; D is unclear. The germline V gene has CDR1 SGHAT and CDR2 FQNNGV. Trimming removed 8 bases at V and 0 bases at J, with 22 bases between. This CDR3 has 18 residues. CDR3 DNA: TGTGCCAGCGCATCCCGGCAGAGCCTTTTCGCAACTAATGAAAAACTGTTTTTT. Translation: CASASRQSLFATNEKLFF. Full variable domain (missing parts from reference TRBV11-2 and TRBJ1-4): EAGVAQSPRYKIIEKRQSVAFWCNPISGHATLYWYQQILGQGPKLLIQFQNNGVVDDSQLPKDRFSAERLKGVDSTLKIQPAKLEDSAVYLCASASRQSLFATNEKLFFGSGTQLSVL.

This clonotype was seen a few times. The rearrangement links TRBV5-6 to TRBJ2-7; 8 positions match TRBD2. Germline V gives CDR1 SGHDT, CDR2 YYEEEE. The CDR3 contains 15 residues. V was pared by 0 bases and J by 3 bases, with 5 bases of the junction left unmatched. CDR3 in amino acids: CASSLGAGAGYEQYF. The CDR3 coding sequence is TGTGCCAGCAGCTTGGGAGCGGGAGCAGGCTACGAGCAGTACTTC. Complete variable domain (other parts from reference TRBV5-6 and TRBJ2-7): DAGVTQSPTHLIKTRGQQVTLRCSPKSGHDTVSWYQQALGQGPQFIFQYYEEEERQRGNFPDRFSGHQFPNYSSELNVNALLLGDSALYLCASSLGAGAGYEQYFGPGTRLTVT.